This entry is about one T cell receptor (beta chain). Antigen: not known. Assay used: immunoSEQ multiplex PCR; TCRdb lists only in-frame clones, some missing. This table has 90,000 to 100,000 clones, around 95% appearing once. This entry is derived from a study of OX40 agonist ivuxolimab in advanced cancers. Findings of the study overall: At 0.1 to 3.0 mg/kg, CD4+ and CD8+ blood T cells expanded clonally by week 6. It was also the case that some nonresponders had low normalized T-cell clonal expansion.

The receptor comes from an adult with an advanced solid tumor such as melanoma, head and neck, liver or kidney cancer. Source: CD4+ or CD8+ T cells sorted from blood, taken in a trial of the OX40 agonist ivuxolimab.

The CDR3 region is CASSLSSYPGANVLTF. As DNA, the CDR3 is TGTGCCAGCAGTTTATCCTCATACCCTGGGGCCAACGTCCTGACTTTC. This chain links TRBV27 with TRBJ2-6; D not resolved. CDR1 and CDR2 (germline): MNHEY, SMNVEV (reference sequence). V lost 0 bases and J 2 bases, leaving 8 bases between the germline ends. The CDR3 sequence is 16 residues long.